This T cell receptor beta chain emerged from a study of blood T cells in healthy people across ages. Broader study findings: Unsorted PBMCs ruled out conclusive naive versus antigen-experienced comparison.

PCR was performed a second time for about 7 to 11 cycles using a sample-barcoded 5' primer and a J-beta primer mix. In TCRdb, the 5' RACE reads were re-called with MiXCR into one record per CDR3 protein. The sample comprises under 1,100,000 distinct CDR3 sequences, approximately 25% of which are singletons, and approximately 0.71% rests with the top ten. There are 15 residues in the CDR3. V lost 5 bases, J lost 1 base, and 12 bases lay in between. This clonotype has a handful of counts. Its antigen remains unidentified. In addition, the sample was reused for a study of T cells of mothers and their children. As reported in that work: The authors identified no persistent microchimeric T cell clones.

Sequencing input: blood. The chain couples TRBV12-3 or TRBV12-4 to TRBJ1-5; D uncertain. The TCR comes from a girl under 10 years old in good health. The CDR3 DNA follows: TGTGCCAGCAGTCATTCGGCAGTAAGCAATCAGCCCCAGCATTTT. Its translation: CASSHSAVSNQPQHF.